Below are 25 T cell receptor beta chains sequenced from a single sample in a study of blood T cell repertoires in COVID-19. Generated by immunoSEQ multiplex PCR, the TCRdb table keeps only in-frame clones and is missing some. Seen here are 31,000 or so clones, around 85% observed once, and the top ten hold around 7%. The sequenced material came from peripheral blood. The receptors come from a human donor in a cohort sampled during active COVID-19.

The chain is built from TRBV11-2 and TRBJ2-7; 7 positions agree with TRBD1. Trimming took 2 bases from V and 1 from J; bases not matched to a gene: 8. CDR3 length: 16 residues. Germline-derived CDR1 and CDR2 are SGHAT and FQNNGV. DNA of the CDR3: TGTGCCAGCAGCTTATTCCTACAGGGGCCGTCCTACGAGCAGTACTTC. This encodes CASSLFLQGPSYEQYF.

This chain links TRBV5-1 with TRBJ2-1; 8 positions agree with TRBD2. The CDR3 has 15 amino acids. Trimming took 0 bases from V and 4 from J; bases not matched to a gene: 3. The germline V gene has CDR1 SGHRS and CDR2 YFSETQ. In DNA, the CDR3 is TGCGCCAGCAGCTTGGTCGGGAGGGGTTACAATGAGCAGTTCTTC. It translates to CASSLVGRGYNEQFF.

This clone was seen just once. V usage is TRBV12-3 or TRBV12-4 and J usage is TRBJ2-3; the match to TRBD1 covers 10 bases. V shed 8 bases and J 4 bases; nucleotides not matched to a gene: 3. The length of the CDR3 is 13 residues. CDR3 residues: CASGQGGADTQYF. CDR3 sequence (DNA): TGTGCCAGCGGACAGGGGGGAGCAGATACGCAGTATTTT.

V usage is TRBV9 and J usage is TRBJ2-1; TRBD2 agrees at 14 bases. Germline trimming cut 4 bases from V and 7 bases from J; bases unmatched to any gene: 7. The CDR3 has 16 residues. Germline CDR1 and CDR2: SGDLS and YYNGEE. The CDR3 region is CASSITGTSGRNEQFF. For the CDR3, the DNA is TGTGCCAGCAGCATCACCGGGACTAGCGGGAGAAATGAGCAGTTCTTC.

The chain recombines TRBV24-1 with TRBJ2-1; 13 positions match TRBD2. Germline V gives CDR1 KGHDR, CDR2 SFDVKD. CDR3 size: 20 residues. J was trimmed by 2 bases and V by 5 bases; bases with no gene match: 14. This CDR3 reads CATSGAGPRTSGGTYNEQFF. The CDR3 bases are TGTGCCACCAGTGGGGCAGGTCCTAGGACTAGCGGGGGAACCTACAATGAGCAGTTCTTC.

The rearrangement joins TRBV25-1 to TRBJ2-3, with 7 positions matching TRBD1. CDR3 length equals 16 residues. Per the germline V gene, CDR1 is MGHDK and CDR2 is SYGVNS. The J segment lost 0 bases and the V segment lost 4 bases, leaving 7 bases of the junction unmatched. CDR3 loop: CASSAHRGTSTDTQYF. The DNA of the CDR3 is TGTGCCAGCAGTGCACACAGGGGAACTAGCACAGATACGCAGTATTTT.

This clone was counted a few times. The V gene is TRBV6-5, the J gene TRBJ1-1, with D possibly being TRBD1 (5 bases). The V gene's germline CDR1 is MNHEY and CDR2 SVGAGI. V was clipped by 5 bases and J by 4 bases, with 14 bases between them. This CDR3 comprises 14 residues. CDR3 amino acids: CASSHLGGVTEAFF. CDR3 bases: TGTGCCAGCAGTCACCTCGGGGGAGTCACTGAAGCTTTCTTT.

The chain is built from TRBV6-5 and TRBJ2-1, with TRBD2 identical over 8 bases. Germline V gives CDR1 MNHEY, CDR2 SVGAGI. Germline trimming cut 7 bases from V and 5 bases from J; bases unmatched to any gene: 7. The length of the CDR3 is 14 residues. CDR3 region: CASKASGPNNEQFF. The CDR3 DNA reads TGTGCCAGCAAAGCTAGCGGGCCCAACAATGAGCAGTTCTTC.

J is TRBJ2-7 and V is TRBV29-1, with 11 bases that match TRBD2. The CDR3 has 16 residues. The germline V gene encodes CDR1 SQVTM and CDR2 ANQGSEA. J gave up 0 bases and V 4 bases, and 8 bases lay outside the gene matches. The CDR3 here is CSVVAGGPTYSYEQYF. The DNA of the CDR3 is TGCAGCGTTGTAGCGGGAGGGCCGACCTACTCCTACGAGCAGTACTTC.

J is TRBJ1-3 and V is TRBV7-2; D perhaps matches TRBD1 (6 bases). This CDR3 region has 14 residues. The germline gives CDR1 SGHTA, CDR2 FQGNSA. V gave up 8 bases and J gave up 2 bases, with 13 bases separating them. CDR3 region: CASAEGVPGNTIYF. The CDR3 DNA reads as TGTGCCAGCGCCGAGGGGGTACCTGGAAACACCATATATTTT.

The chain joins TRBV9 to TRBJ2-1; 11 nucleotides agree with TRBD2. Germline loops: CDR1 SGDLS, CDR2 YYNGEE. This CDR3 comprises 15 residues. V trimming: 0 bases; J trimming: 9 bases; junction bases outside the gene matches: 5. This chain's CDR3 is CASSVEGLAGGEQFF. CDR3 nucleotide sequence: TGTGCCAGCAGCGTAGAGGGGCTAGCGGGAGGTGAGCAGTTCTTC.

The J gene is TRBJ2-1, the V gene TRBV30, with 7 positions matching TRBD2. Germline lookup yields CDR1 GTSNPN and CDR2 SVGIG (reference sequence). There are 14 residues in the CDR3. The ends lost 4 bases at V and 1 base at J; junction bases unmatched: 4. The CDR3 is CAWKASGSYNEQFF. CDR3 in DNA: TGTGCCTGGAAGGCTAGCGGTTCCTACAATGAGCAGTTCTTC.

This chain connects TRBV10-3 to TRBJ2-3, with 8 bases identical to TRBD2. The CDR3 loop spans 15 amino acids. CDR1 ENHRY and CDR2 SYGVKD come from the germline V gene. J gave up 2 bases and V 3 bases, and 4 bases lay outside the gene matches. Here the CDR3 reads CAISEPAGDTDTQYF. In DNA, the CDR3 is TGTGCCATCAGTGAACCAGCGGGGGACACAGATACGCAGTATTTT.

This chain connects TRBV7-8 to TRBJ2-7; 11 bases map to TRBD2. This CDR3 is 16 amino acids long. In germline, CDR1 is SGHVS, CDR2 FQNEAQ. Trimming at V came to 5 bases and at J to 2 bases, leaving 8 bases not matched to a gene. CDR3 amino acids: CASSPLAGGTTYEQYF. The CDR3 DNA reads TGTGCCAGCAGCCCATTAGCGGGAGGGACTACCTACGAGCAGTACTTC.

The chain couples TRBV18 to TRBJ2-7, with TRBD2 matching 10 bases. V lost 1 base and J lost 6; bases outside the gene matches: 6. The CDR3 has 15 residues. CDR1 and CDR2 from the germline V gene are KGHSH and LQKENI. CDR3 bases: TGTGCCAGCTCACCACGGCCGGGACTAGCGTCCGAGCAGTACTTC. This translates into CASSPRPGLASEQYF.

The sample holds a few counts of this clone. The chain employs TRBV15 and TRBJ2-2; no firm D call. Germline-derived CDR1 and CDR2 are LNHNV and YYDKDF (reference sequence). V lost 0 bases, J lost 3 bases, and 5 bases lay in between. The CDR3 loop spans 14 amino acids. The CDR3 bases are TGTGCCACCAGCAGAGAGGGCGACACCGGGGAGCTGTTTTTT. Its translation: CATSREGDTGELFF.

This clone was observed a handful of times. The chain employs TRBV9 and TRBJ2-1; TRBD2 aligns across 14 bases. The CDR3 contains 14 residues. The junction had 0 bases not matched to a gene; V was cut back by 3 bases and J by 7 bases. Germline loops: CDR1 SGDLS, CDR2 YYNGEE. For the CDR3, the DNA is TGTGCCAGCAGCGGGACTAGCGGGGGGAATGAGCAGTTCTTC. Protein product: CASSGTSGGNEQFF.

This clone appeared a single time. This chain uses TRBV6-5 with TRBJ1-3; D is unresolved. The J call may be incorrect, as the DNA end agrees better with TRBJ2-2. CDR1 and CDR2 (germline): MNHEY, SVGAGI. This CDR3 has 15 amino acids. The CDR3 DNA sequence: TGTGCCAGCAGGACCGCCAGCGTGAACACCGGGGAGCTGTTTTTT. Translation: CASRTASVNTGELFF.

V is TRBV30 and J is TRBJ2-2; 10 positions agree with TRBD2. CDR1 is GTSNPN, CDR2 SVGIG, per germline (reference sequence). The CDR3 contains 15 residues. V lost 2 bases, J lost 5 bases, and 5 bases stayed unmatched. This CDR3 is CAWSWGLARTGELFF. For the CDR3, the DNA is TGTGCCTGGAGTTGGGGACTAGCGCGTACCGGGGAGCTGTTTTTT.

The chain couples TRBV2 to TRBJ2-7; no firm D call. The V end lost 4 bases, the J end lost 3 bases, and 4 bases lay between the germline ends. The CDR3 is made up of 11 amino acids. Germline values: CDR1 SNHLY, CDR2 FYNNEI. DNA of the CDR3: TGTGCCAGCAGTGCCGTCTACGAGCAGTACTTC. Translating gives CASSAVYEQYF.

This clone was seen once. This sequence joins TRBV29-1 and TRBJ2-7; 10 bases are a match to TRBD2. The germline V gene encodes CDR1 SQVTM and CDR2 ANQGSEA. The V segment lost 4 bases and the J segment 7 bases; nucleotides outside the gene matches: 10. The CDR3 covers 14 residues. CDR3 coding DNA: TGCAGCGTTGCGGTCGAAGCGGGAGGGCGTGAGCAGTACTTC. Translated: CSVAVEAGGREQYF.

This chain links TRBV9 with TRBJ2-7; TRBD2 agrees at 9 bases. The germline V gene has CDR1 SGDLS and CDR2 YYNGEE. This CDR3 is built from 13 residues. J was trimmed by 6 bases and V by 0 bases; bases with no gene match: 1. The CDR3 here is CASSVGTSVEQYF. For the CDR3, the DNA is TGTGCCAGCAGCGTAGGGACTAGCGTCGAGCAGTACTTC.

The chain is built from TRBV27 and TRBJ2-3, with 9 bases identical to TRBD2. After removal of 8 bases from V and 4 bases from J, the junction contained 16 bases not matched to a gene. This CDR3 comprises 17 residues. CDR1 and CDR2 from the germline V gene are MNHEY and SMNVEV (reference sequence). CDR3 protein: CASWMRSGGLGADTQYF. CDR3 sequence (DNA): TGTGCCAGCTGGATGCGGAGCGGGGGGCTGGGTGCAGATACGCAGTATTTT.

The gene calls are TRBV29-1 and TRBJ2-7; TRBD2 might be the D (5 bases). The CDR3 is 12 amino acids. Trimming shortened V by 5 bases and J by 6 bases, and 14 bases separated the two germline ends. Germline V gene sequence: CDR1 SQVTM, CDR2 ANQGSEA. CDR3: CSVRPSGGEQYF. For the CDR3, the DNA is TGCAGCGTTCGCCCAAGCGGAGGCGAGCAGTACTTC.

This sequence joins TRBV7-6 and TRBJ2-6; 11 bases line up with TRBD1. J gave up 0 bases and V 5 bases, and 6 bases lay outside the gene matches. The germline CDR1 and CDR2 sequences are SGHVS and FNYEAQ. The CDR3 length is 18 residues. As DNA, the CDR3 is TGTGCCAGCAGCAGGGACAGGGGGATCCCCTCTGGGGCCAACGTCCTGACTTTC. Its translation is CASSRDRGIPSGANVLTF.